Listed here are 21 T cell receptor beta chains from one sample, sequenced in a study of blood T cell repertoires in COVID-19. Data came from immunoSEQ multiplex PCR; TCRdb stores just in-frame clones and leaves some out. The table has about 370,000 clones, 80% to 90% seen once; the top ten hold over 0.95%. Sequencing used PBMCs or T cells enriched from blood (not recorded which). The receptors originated from a man in his late teens or twenties who had recovered from COVID-19.

The chain joins TRBV2 to TRBJ1-2; 8 positions match TRBD1. Losses at the gene ends were 9 bases for V and 4 bases for J; bases not matched to a gene: 10. CDR1 is SNHLY, CDR2 FYNNEI, per germline. The CDR3 length is 14 residues. The CDR3, as DNA: TGTGCCAGGCTTGGACAGGGTGAGGCCTATGGCTACACCTTC. It yields the protein CARLGQGEAYGYTF.

J is TRBJ2-2 and V is TRBV28, with TRBD1 matching 9 bases. This CDR3 spans 16 amino acids. The V gene's germline CDR1 is MDHEN and CDR2 SYDVKM. V trimming: 6 bases; J trimming: 5 bases; junction bases outside the gene matches: 10. The CDR3 loop is CASRYTGTGWTGELFF. CDR3 nucleotides: TGTGCCAGCAGGTACACCGGGACAGGGTGGACCGGGGAGCTGTTTTTT.

This chain joins TRBV5-4 and TRBJ2-5; TRBD2 aligns across 9 bases. This CDR3 region has 15 residues. CDR1 is SGHNT, CDR2 YYREEE, per germline (reference sequence). V lost 5 bases and J lost 5; bases outside the gene matches: 10. The CDR3 sequence: CASRGSGGGAETQYF. CDR3 coding DNA: TGTGCCAGCAGGGGGTCTGGCGGGGGGGCGGAGACCCAGTACTTC.

The V call is TRBV13, the J call TRBJ2-1; 9 nucleotides agree with TRBD2. This CDR3 region has 16 residues. Germline CDR1 and CDR2: PRHDT and FYEKMQ (reference sequence). The trim removed 5 bases at V and 7 bases at J, leaving 12 bases unmatched. The CDR3 DNA sequence: TGTGCCAGCAGCGACACTACTAGCGGGCGCAGGAATGAGCAGTTCTTC. This sequence encodes CASSDTTSGRRNEQFF.

The chain employs TRBV21-1 and TRBJ2-1; the D call TRBD2 from the table was never checked on the DNA. TRBV21-1 is given as a pseudogene. The CDR3 contains 16 residues. The CDR3 spells CASSKCAAGAGNEQFF. The CDR3 DNA is TGTGCCAGCAGCAAGTGTGCAGCGGGGGCCGGCAATGAGCAGTTCTTC.

CDR3 sequence (DNA): TGTGCCAGCAGCTCGGGACAACACACTGAAGCTTTCTTT. It yields the protein CASSSGQHTEAFF. This rearrangement joins TRBV5-5 to TRBJ1-1, with D possibly TRBD1 on 6 matching bases. The CDR3 contains 13 residues. CDR1 and CDR2 (germline): SGHKS, YYEKEE (reference sequence). Trimming took 3 bases from V and 3 from J, leaving 9 bases between them.

The CDR3 region is CASSETKGQFVYSVYSPLHF. CDR3 DNA: TGTGCCAGCAGTGAAACAAAAGGACAGTTCGTTTATAGTGTGTATTCACCCCTCCACTTT. The V call is TRBV6-1, the J call TRBJ1-6; perhaps TRBD1 as D (6 bases). Trimming shortened V by 2 bases and J by 8 bases, and 28 bases separated the two germline ends. The CDR3 totals 20 residues. Germline loops: CDR1 MNHNS, CDR2 SASEGT.

V usage is TRBV3-1 (or the pseudogene TRBV3-2) and J usage is TRBJ2-4; 7 bases map to TRBD2. This CDR3 has 16 residues. Looked up from germline, CDR1 is LGHDT and CDR2 is YNNKEL (reference sequence). Trimming cost V 3 bases and J 5 bases; bases outside gene matches: 10. For the CDR3, the DNA is TGTGCCAGCAGCCACACCCAGGCTAGCGGCCAAAACATTCAGTACTTC. Protein sequence: CASSHTQASGQNIQYF.

J is TRBJ2-1 and V is TRBV3-1 (or the pseudogene TRBV3-2); 10 bases agree with TRBD2. Germline V gives CDR1 LGHDT, CDR2 YNNKEL (reference sequence). The CDR3 extends over 17 amino acids. J gave up 2 bases and V 4 bases, and 8 bases lay outside the gene matches. In DNA, the CDR3 is TGTGCCAGCAGCCCCCGCGGAAGCGGGAGGGCCTACAATGAGCAGTTCTTC. This translates into CASSPRGSGRAYNEQFF.

The rearrangement joins TRBV6-5 to TRBJ2-5; D is possibly TRBD2 (5 bases). With 0 bases removed from V and 4 bases from J, the gap between germline ends came to 6 bases. This CDR3 spans 13 amino acids. Germline CDR1 is MNHEY and CDR2 is SVGAGI. Here the CDR3 reads CASSYSGRETQYF. The CDR3 DNA is TGTGCCAGCAGTTACTCAGGGAGAGAGACCCAGTACTTC.

The rearrangement uses TRBV5-1 and TRBJ1-1, with a tentative D call TRBD1 (6 bases). Trimming cost V 4 bases and J 7 bases, with 14 bases left between them. Germline V gives CDR1 SGHRS, CDR2 YFSETQ. The CDR3 is 13 residues long. This CDR3 is CASSPRGGREAFF. The CDR3 DNA sequence: TGCGCCAGCAGCCCCCGAGGGGGTCGTGAAGCTTTCTTT. The whole variable domain, filled in from reference TRBV5-1 and TRBJ1-1, reads KAGVTQTPRYLIKTRGQQVTLSCSPISGHRSVSWYQQTPGQGLQFLFEYFSETQRNKGNFPGRFSGRQFSNSRSEMNVSTLELGDSALYLCASSPRGGREAFFGQGTRLTVV.

The table lists this clone with a count of one. The chain links TRBV2 to TRBJ2-5; D is perhaps TRBD2 (7 bases). CDR1 SNHLY and CDR2 FYNNEI come from the germline V gene. Trimming took 0 bases from V and 0 from J, leaving 11 bases between them. The CDR3 is 16 amino acids. The CDR3 here is CASSEATGGHQETQYF. CDR3 nucleotides: TGTGCCAGCAGTGAAGCAACGGGGGGCCACCAAGAGACCCAGTACTTC.

The rearrangement links TRBV3-1 (or the pseudogene TRBV3-2) to TRBJ2-3; weak D call: TRBD1 (6 bases). Germline CDR1 and CDR2: LGHDT and YNNKEL (reference sequence). The CDR3 is 14 residues long. Between the trimmed V and J ends, which lost 5 bases and 1 base, there was a span of 10 bases. For the CDR3, the DNA is TGTGCCAGCAGCTACAGGGAAGGCACAGATACGCAGTATTTT. Amino acid sequence: CASSYREGTDTQYF.

The chain links TRBV5-5 to TRBJ2-1; 8 nucleotides match TRBD1. The V and J ends lost 3 bases and 8 bases, in that order; junction bases with no gene match: 7. Germline assignment: CDR1 SGHKS and CDR2 YYEKEE (reference sequence). This CDR3 is built from 14 residues. CDR3 coding DNA: TGTGCCAGCAGCTGGGGGACAGGAAACTATGAGCAGTTCTTC. Encoded protein: CASSWGTGNYEQFF.

This chain uses TRBV29-1 with TRBJ1-6; D gene uncertain. V was clipped by 6 bases and J by 0 bases, with 9 bases between them. This CDR3 comprises 14 residues. Germline-derived CDR1 and CDR2 are SQVTM and ANQGSEA. The CDR3 nucleotides are TGCAGCGTCGCCGAGGGCTCCTATAATTCACCCCTCCACTTT. This gives the protein CSVAEGSYNSPLHF.

The V gene is TRBV28, the J gene TRBJ1-3; D gene uncertain. Trimming removed 6 bases at V and 4 bases at J, with 16 bases between. This CDR3 has 15 amino acids. Germline V gives CDR1 MDHEN, CDR2 SYDVKM. As DNA, the CDR3 is TGTGCCAGCAGACCGGAGGACCTTTGGGGAAACACCATATATTTT. The encoded protein is CASRPEDLWGNTIYF.

The rearrangement uses TRBV7-2 and TRBJ2-7; 13 nucleotides align to TRBD2. Losses at the gene ends were 3 bases for V and 3 bases for J; bases not matched to a gene: 2. The CDR3 loop spans 15 amino acids. CDR1 SGHTA and CDR2 FQGNSA come from the germline V gene. The CDR3 loop reads CASSFGLAGVYEQYF. CDR3 DNA sequence: TGTGCCAGCAGCTTCGGACTAGCGGGAGTCTACGAGCAGTACTTC.

The chain couples TRBV27 to TRBJ1-1; 7 nucleotides align to TRBD1. The CDR3 length is 18 residues. Germline values: CDR1 MNHEY, CDR2 SMNVEV (reference sequence). The ends lost 0 bases at V and 11 bases at J; junction bases unmatched: 21. The CDR3 loop is CASSLSPSLGGLGQGAFF. DNA for the CDR3: TGTGCCAGCAGTTTATCGCCCTCCCTAGGGGGCTTGGGCCAGGGGGCTTTCTTT.

The chain joins TRBV19 to TRBJ2-7; D is perhaps TRBD2 (5 bases). Germline loops: CDR1 LNHDA, CDR2 SQIVND (reference sequence). Trimming shortened V by 5 bases and J by 2 bases, and 16 bases separated the two germline ends. CDR3 length equals 15 residues. The CDR3 protein is CASSYGQDGAYEQYF. CDR3 DNA: TGTGCCAGTAGTTACGGTCAGGACGGGGCCTACGAGCAGTACTTC.

The J gene is TRBJ1-3, the V gene TRBV9; D perhaps matches TRBD1 (6 bases). Trimming removed 2 bases at V and 0 bases at J, with 12 bases between. The germline V gene has CDR1 SGDLS and CDR2 YYNGEE. The CDR3 sequence is 16 residues long. DNA of the CDR3: TGTGCCAGCAGCGTTTCCGGGACAAGCTCTGGAAACACCATATATTTT. It translates to CASSVSGTSSGNTIYF.

The chain is built from TRBV11-3 and TRBJ2-1; 7 bases line up with TRBD2. Germline V gene data show CDR1 as SGHNT and CDR2 as YENEEA. With 0 bases clipped from V and 10 bases from J, the junction kept 12 bases outside the gene matches. The CDR3 is 16 amino acids. The CDR3 bases are TGTGCCAGCAGCTTAGATAGTTGGGCGGGAGTGAGCGAGCAGTTCTTC. Translation gives CASSLDSWAGVSEQFF.